One sample yielded the 29 T cell receptor beta chains listed below, sequenced in a study of vaccination and CD4 T cells after COVID-19. The antigens of these receptors remain unknown. The treatment is: approximately nine-day PBMC culture with coronavirus spike peptide pools or control peptides (ViraFEST assay). The Oncomine TCR Beta short-read assay was applied to DNA of cultured CD4+ T cells. From the PCR reads, TCRdb called clonotypes with MiXCR, one entry per CDR3 protein. The top ten clones hold over 15% of a sample with about 7,400 distinct CDR3 sequences, around 67% of them seen once. Sequencing was performed on CD4+ T cells from blood, cultured in vitro. The receptors here all came from a human donor who had recovered from COVID-19.

This clonotype was observed a few times. CDR3 residues: CSARVSVMGTYEQYF. The CDR3 coding sequence is TGCAGTGCTAGAGTGTCTGTGATGGGGACTTACGAGCAGTACTTC. The rearrangement joins TRBV20-1 to TRBJ2-7; D possibly corresponds to TRBD2 (6 bases). The germline V and J ends were trimmed by 1 base and 4 bases, with 17 bases remaining between them. Looked up from germline, CDR1 is DFQATT and CDR2 is SNEGSKA (reference sequence). This CDR3 has 15 residues.

The rearrangement links TRBV7-2 to TRBJ1-1, with 7 nucleotides matching TRBD1. Germline CDR1 reads SGHTA; CDR2 reads FQGNSA. This CDR3 has 15 amino acids. V was clipped by 5 bases and J by 0 bases; unmatched bases: 6. CDR3 coding DNA: TGTGCCAGCAGCGCCGCCGGGACAGTGAACACTGAAGCTTTCTTT. Its translation is CASSAAGTVNTEAFF.

This clonotype is labeled as large. The genes are TRBV2 and TRBJ2-3, with D maybe TRBD2 (6 bases). The CDR3 totals 12 residues. Trimming took off 7 bases at V and 12 bases at J, with 17 bases between the two ends. Germline V gene sequence: CDR1 SNHLY, CDR2 FYNNEI. The CDR3 loop reads CASTFQGLAQYF. The CDR3 DNA sequence: TGTGCCAGCACCTTCCAGGGACTTGCCCAGTATTTT.

The gene calls are TRBV11-2 and TRBJ1-6; the D gene is possibly TRBD1 (5 bases). The CDR3 is made up of 16 amino acids. Germline CDR1 reads SGHAT; CDR2 reads FQNNGV. Trimming cost V 5 bases and J 13 bases, with 24 bases left between them. The CDR3 DNA follows: TGTGCCAGCAGCCGGCAGAGTTACGGGGCCCTTATCCCCCTCCACTTT. Its protein is CASSRQSYGALIPLHF.

The V gene is TRBV6-1, the J gene TRBJ1-1, with TRBD1 as a possible D gene (6 bases). Between the trimmed V and J ends, which lost 5 bases and 5 bases, there was a span of 27 bases. This CDR3 comprises 18 residues. Per the germline V gene, CDR1 is MNHNS and CDR2 is SASEGT. Here the CDR3 DNA reads TGTGCCAGCAGTCCTCGCATCGGGGGGGCTGGAATGATGACTGAAGCTTTCTTT. Translating it yields CASSPRIGGAGMMTEAFF.

The rearrangement joins TRBV6-1 to TRBJ1-5; the D is unclear. CDR3 size: 15 residues. Germline V gives CDR1 MNHNS, CDR2 SASEGT. V lost 6 bases and J 4 bases, leaving 16 bases between the germline ends. CDR3 loop: CASRGAEAGNQPQHF. DNA of the CDR3: TGTGCCAGCAGAGGAGCCGAGGCAGGTAATCAGCCCCAGCATTTT.

The chain joins TRBV29-1 to TRBJ2-7; no firm D call. The CDR3 runs to 13 residues. The germline V gene has CDR1 SQVTM and CDR2 ANQGSEA. V gave up 7 bases and J gave up 4 bases, with 17 bases separating them. CDR3 loop: CSAQLFGPYEQYF. The CDR3 region has the DNA TGCAGCGCCCAACTTTTCGGCCCTTACGAGCAGTACTTC.

The V gene is TRBV24-1, the J gene TRBJ2-3, with D hard to call. Germline CDR1 reads KGHDR; CDR2 reads SFDVKD. With 8 bases removed from V and 0 bases from J, the gap between germline ends came to 17 bases. The CDR3 has 16 residues. The CDR3 spells CATNYAPRPSTDTQYF. CDR3 in DNA: TGTGCCACCAACTACGCCCCCCGACCTAGCACAGATACGCAGTATTTT.

J is TRBJ1-1 and V is TRBV5-4, with TRBD1 matching 9 bases. CDR1 and CDR2 from the germline V gene are SGHNT and YYREEE (reference sequence). The junction had 3 bases not matched to a gene; V was cut back by 0 bases and J by 0 bases. This CDR3 comprises 16 residues. The chain's CDR3 is CASSLGGTGMNTEAFF. CDR3 bases: TGTGCCAGCAGCTTGGGGGGGACAGGGATGAACACTGAAGCTTTCTTT.

By sample share, this clonotype is medium-sized. In DNA form, the CDR3 reads TGTGCCAGCAGTGAATTAAGACAGCCGCGTAAACCCCTCCACTTT. Its translation: CASSELRQPRKPLHF. The V and J genes are TRBV25-1 and TRBJ1-6; D is perhaps TRBD1 (5 bases). V was clipped by 1 base and J by 12 bases, with 16 bases between them. Germline CDR1 MGHDK, CDR2 SYGVNS. The CDR3 consists of 15 residues.

V and J are TRBV20-1 and TRBJ1-2, with 10 bases identical to TRBD1. Germline V CDR1 and CDR2: DFQATT, SNEGSKA (reference sequence). The CDR3 is 16 amino acids. The V segment lost 5 bases and the J segment 6 bases; nucleotides outside the gene matches: 15. The CDR3 DNA sequence: TGCAGTGCTCCGGGGGGGCGCGGACAGGGGGTGGATGGCTACACCTTC. It encodes CSAPGGRGQGVDGYTF.

The V and J genes are TRBV20-1 and TRBJ1-6, with TRBD1 as a possible D gene (6 bases). V was clipped by 1 base and J by 9 bases, with 16 bases between them. Germline V gene lookup returns CDR1 DFQATT and CDR2 SNEGSKA (reference sequence). The length of the CDR3 is 15 residues. The CDR3 here is CSARAGGAHLSPLHF. Here the CDR3 DNA reads TGCAGTGCTAGAGCCGGGGGGGCCCACCTTTCACCCCTCCACTTT.

The chain joins TRBV6-5 to TRBJ1-2; 10 nucleotides align to TRBD1. The CDR3 is 15 amino acids. With V trimmed by 4 bases and J by 7 bases, 9 bases remained unmatched. Germline V gene sequence: CDR1 MNHEY, CDR2 SVGAGI. The CDR3 protein is CASSSARDRGGGYTF. DNA of the CDR3: TGTGCCAGCAGTTCGGCACGGGACAGGGGTGGTGGCTACACCTTC.

This clonotype came up a few times. V and J are TRBV29-1 and TRBJ2-5; 8 bases agree with TRBD2. Trimming cost V 7 bases and J 5 bases; bases outside gene matches: 0. CDR3 length: 10 residues. Germline V gene data show CDR1 as SQVTM and CDR2 as ANQGSEA. CDR3 sequence reads: CSGGRETQYF. The CDR3 DNA reads as TGCAGCGGCGGGAGGGAGACCCAGTACTTC.

Only a few counts were recorded for this clonotype. V is TRBV27 and J is TRBJ2-5; D ambiguous. Looked up from germline, CDR1 is MNHEY and CDR2 is SMNVEV (reference sequence). The CDR3 runs 13 residues. V was trimmed by 2 bases and J by 1 base, leaving 5 bases between them. CDR3 bases: TGTGCCAGCAGTTTAAGGATCCAAGAGACCCAGTACTTC. It yields the protein CASSLRIQETQYF.

The J gene is TRBJ2-1, the V gene TRBV24-1; D not resolved. Trimming shortened V by 8 bases and J by 0 bases, and 7 bases separated the two germline ends. The CDR3 has 13 residues. The germline gives CDR1 KGHDR, CDR2 SFDVKD. CDR3 protein: CATKDSSYNEQFF. DNA of the CDR3: TGTGCCACCAAAGATAGCTCCTACAATGAGCAGTTCTTC.

This chain joins TRBV20-1 and TRBJ1-6; a weak D match, TRBD1 (5 bases). This CDR3 comprises 15 residues. V lost 3 bases and J lost 14, with 23 bases in between. Germline V lookup: CDR1 DFQATT, CDR2 SNEGSKA (reference sequence). For the CDR3, the DNA is TGCAGTGCTAGTCGAGGAAGGGGTCTTAATTCGGCCCTCCACTTT. It specifies CSASRGRGLNSALHF.

The gene calls are TRBV20-1 and TRBJ1-3; D is undetermined. Trimming shortened V by 3 bases and J by 5 bases, and 8 bases separated the two germline ends. The CDR3 totals 12 residues. Germline lookup yields CDR1 DFQATT and CDR2 SNEGSKA (reference sequence). The CDR3 DNA is TGCAGTGCTAGTGGAATGAGAAACACCATATATTTT. Its translation: CSASGMRNTIYF.

The genes are TRBV7-3 and TRBJ1-6, with 7 nucleotides matching TRBD1. CDR1 and CDR2 from the germline V gene are SGHTA and FQGTGA. The junction had 8 bases not matched to a gene; V was cut back by 5 bases and J by 10 bases. The CDR3 runs 14 residues. The CDR3 spells CASSRGQSESPLHF. Here the CDR3 DNA reads TGTGCCAGCAGCCGGGGACAGTCGGAATCACCCCTCCACTTT. Full variable domain (remainder filled in from reference TRBV7-3 and TRBJ1-6): GAGVSQTPSNKVTEKGKYVELRCDPISGHTALYWYRQSLGQGPEFLIYFQGTGAADDSGLPNDRFFAVRPEGSVSTLKIQRTERGDSAVYLCASSRGQSESPLHFGNGTRLTVT.

This clonotype was detected once. The gene calls are TRBV6-4 and TRBJ1-1; D remains ambiguous. CDR3 length: 13 residues. Germline V gene lookup returns CDR1 MRHNA and CDR2 SNTAGT. V dropped 5 bases and J dropped 3 bases, with 10 bases sitting between them. CDR3 in amino acids: CASSSTAYTEAFF. The CDR3 DNA reads TGTGCCAGCAGTAGTACAGCGTACACTGAAGCTTTCTTT.

The DNA for the CDR3 is TGTGCCAGCAGTTTGGGTGGGTTTGGGGGTCAGCCCCAGCATTTT. It specifies CASSLGGFGGQPQHF. The chain combines TRBV28 with TRBJ1-5; maybe TRBD1 (5 bases). Germline V gene sequence: CDR1 MDHEN, CDR2 SYDVKM. Trimming removed 3 bases from V and 6 bases from J, with 15 bases in between. The CDR3 covers 15 residues.

The CDR3 sequence is CSARPWVGQSEAFF. The CDR3, as DNA: TGCAGTGCTAGACCCTGGGTAGGACAGAGTGAAGCTTTCTTT. The chain carries TRBV20-1 and TRBJ1-1, with a tentative D call TRBD1 (6 bases). The CDR3 length is 14 residues. Trimming cost V 2 bases and J 7 bases, with 17 bases left between them. Germline V gene lookup returns CDR1 DFQATT and CDR2 SNEGSKA (reference sequence).

The rearrangement links TRBV19 to TRBJ2-3; D not certain. With 5 bases removed from V and 1 base from J, the gap between germline ends came to 10 bases. The germline gives CDR1 LNHDA, CDR2 SQIVND (reference sequence). The CDR3 contains 14 residues. CDR3 region: CASSLPKGTDTQYF. In DNA, the CDR3 is TGTGCCAGTAGTTTACCGAAGGGCACAGATACGCAGTATTTT.

The V gene is TRBV6-1, the J gene TRBJ2-5; 9 bases line up with TRBD2. The CDR3 runs to 15 residues. Per germline, CDR1 MNHNS and CDR2 SASEGT. After removal of 8 bases from V and 4 bases from J, the junction contained 11 bases not matched to a gene. The CDR3 region has the DNA TGTGCCAGCGGAAGGGGATCAGCGGGAGGAGAGACCCAGTACTTC. Translation gives CASGRGSAGGETQYF.

This clonotype was seen only a few times. The V gene is TRBV20-1, the J gene TRBJ2-7; 14 bases are shared with TRBD2. The CDR3 spans 16 residues. V lost 6 bases and J lost 2; bases outside the gene matches: 9. Germline CDR1 and CDR2: DFQATT and SNEGSKA (reference sequence). The CDR3 sequence is CSATGTSGSSAYEQYF. The CDR3 DNA reads as TGCAGTGCGACCGGGACTAGCGGGAGTTCCGCCTACGAGCAGTACTTC.

The chain employs TRBV19 and TRBJ1-5; possible D gene TRBD1, 6 bases. This CDR3 region has 16 residues. The germline gives CDR1 LNHDA, CDR2 SQIVND (reference sequence). V shed 1 base and J shed 4 bases, with 14 bases lying between them. CDR3 DNA: TGTGCCAGTAGTATAGGGGGGGCAGGAGGTAATCAGCCCCAGCATTTT. This encodes CASSIGGAGGNQPQHF.

The chain uses TRBV27 and TRBJ1-2; D may be TRBD1 (6 bases). In germline, CDR1 is MNHEY, CDR2 SMNVEV (reference sequence). The V end lost 5 bases, the J end lost 6 bases, and 13 bases lay between the germline ends. CDR3 length: 13 residues. CDR3 region: CASSLAGTNGYTF. The CDR3 DNA is TGTGCCAGCAGTCTCGCCGGGACAAATGGCTACACCTTC.

The CDR3 bases are TGTGCCAGTAGTATGTCAGGGGGCTCCTACGAGCAGTACTTC. It specifies CASSMSGGSYEQYF. V gene TRBV19 combines with J gene TRBJ2-7, with 7 bases aligning to TRBD1. This CDR3 comprises 14 residues. Per germline, CDR1 LNHDA and CDR2 SQIVND (reference sequence). V was clipped by 3 bases and J by 0 bases; unmatched bases: 2.

The rearrangement joins TRBV6-1 to TRBJ1-5, with 12 bases that match TRBD1. This CDR3 has 18 residues. Germline V gives CDR1 MNHNS, CDR2 SASEGT. The ends lost 6 bases at V and 1 base at J; junction bases unmatched: 10. In DNA, the CDR3 is TGTGCCAGCAGAACCGGGACAGGGGGCGCCTGGAGCAATCAGCCCCAGCATTTT. Protein product: CASRTGTGGAWSNQPQHF.